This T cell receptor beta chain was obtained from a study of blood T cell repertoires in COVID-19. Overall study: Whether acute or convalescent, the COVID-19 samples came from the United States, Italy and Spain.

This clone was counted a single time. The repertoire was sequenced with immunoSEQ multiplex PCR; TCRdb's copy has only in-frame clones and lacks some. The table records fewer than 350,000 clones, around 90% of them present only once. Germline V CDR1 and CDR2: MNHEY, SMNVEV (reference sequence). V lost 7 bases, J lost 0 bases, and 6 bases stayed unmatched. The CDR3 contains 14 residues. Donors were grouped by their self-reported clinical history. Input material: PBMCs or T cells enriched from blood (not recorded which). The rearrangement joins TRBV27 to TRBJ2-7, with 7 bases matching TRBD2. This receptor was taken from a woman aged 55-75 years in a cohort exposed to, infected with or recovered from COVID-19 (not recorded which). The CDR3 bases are TGTGCCAGCACCCCGGGACTATCCTCCTACGAGCAGTACTTC. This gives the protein CASTPGLSSYEQYF.